This T cell receptor beta chain is from a study of naive CD8 T cells in extremely preterm neonates. Generated by immunoSEQ multiplex PCR, the TCRdb table keeps only in-frame clones and is missing some. The sample holds 5,000 to 7,500 clones, around 98% seen once. This CDR3 comprises 12 residues. Per the germline V gene, CDR1 is MGHDK and CDR2 is SYGVNS. V was clipped by 1 base and J by 10 bases, with 10 bases between them. Sorting kept Annexin V-negative CD3+CD8+CD45RA+CCR7+ naive T cells. The sequencing input was naive CD8+ T cells from blood. The gene calls are TRBV25-1 and TRBJ1-2; the D gene is possibly TRBD1 (5 bases). The TCR originated in a human donor in good health. CDR3 sequence reads: CASSESSGIYTF. The CDR3 coding sequence is TGTGCCAGCAGTGAATCATCAGGGATCTACACCTTC.